The T cell receptor beta chain under discussion was sequenced for a study of identical twins. V lost 2 bases and J 3 bases, leaving 11 bases between the germline ends. The CDR3 extends over 15 amino acids. CDR1 is SGHRS and CDR2 is YFSETQ in the germline V gene. MiXCR, run by TCRdb on the 5' RACE reads, gives a single entry per CDR3 protein. Counted here are hundreds of thousands of distinct CDR3 sequences, approximately 6.1% occurring once; the ten biggest clones make up about 2%. This clonotype originated in a man aged 18 to 29 in good health. The chain has TRBV5-1 and TRBJ2-2; the D gene is possibly TRBD2 (5 bases). Sequencing was performed on naive T cells sorted from blood. The CDR3 DNA follows: TGCGCCAGCAGCTTTGCCGGGAAAGACACCGGGGAGCTGTTTTTT. Its protein is CASSFAGKDTGELFF.